One sample yielded the 24 T cell receptor beta chains listed below, sequenced in a study of blood T cell repertoires in COVID-19. Data came from immunoSEQ multiplex PCR; TCRdb stores just in-frame clones and leaves some out. The table records about 340,000 clones, around 91% of them present only once. The material sequenced was peripheral blood. These TCRs come from a woman aged 18-29 years who had recovered from COVID-19.

This chain's CDR3 is CASSSPGLVNNEQFF. The CDR3 nucleotides read TGTGCCAGCAGCTCACCGGGACTAGTGAACAATGAGCAGTTCTTC. The chain couples TRBV7-9 to TRBJ2-1; 8 bases map to TRBD2. From germline, CDR1 is SEHNR and CDR2 FQNEAQ (reference sequence). CDR3 length: 15 residues. The V and J ends lost 4 bases and 5 bases, in that order; junction bases with no gene match: 7. Together with reference TRBV7-9 and TRBJ2-1, the CDR3 gives the full variable domain: DTGVSQNPRHKITKRGQNVTFRCDPISEHNRLYWYRQTLGQGPEFLTYFQNEAQLEKSRLLSDRFSAERPKGSFSTLEIQRTEQGDSAMYLCASSSPGLVNNEQFFGPGTRLTVL.

This chain uses TRBV11-3 with TRBJ2-1; 7 nucleotides align to TRBD1. The CDR3 sequence is 16 residues long. The germline V gene encodes CDR1 SGHNT and CDR2 YENEEA. J gave up 3 bases and V 2 bases, and 7 bases lay outside the gene matches. The DNA for the CDR3 is TGTGCCAGCAGCTTAAGGGGGCTCAGCGGCTACAATGAGCAGTTCTTC. This gives the protein CASSLRGLSGYNEQFF.

The V call is TRBV24-1, the J call TRBJ2-1; D is undetermined. The CDR3 sequence is 14 residues long. The germline gives CDR1 KGHDR, CDR2 SFDVKD. V lost 2 bases to trimming and J lost 8 bases, with 12 bases between them. The DNA of the CDR3 is TGTGCCACCAGTGATTCGTCTAGTTTGCATGAGCAGTTCTTC. Translated, it gives CATSDSSSLHEQFF.

The chain links TRBV11-2 to TRBJ2-3; perhaps TRBD1 as D (5 bases). CDR3 length: 15 amino acids. Germline V CDR1 and CDR2: SGHAT, FQNNGV. The V end lost 2 bases, the J end lost 5 bases, and 14 bases lay between the germline ends. CDR3: CASSLFTDSLDTQYF. The CDR3 bases are TGTGCCAGCAGCTTATTCACAGACAGCTTAGATACGCAGTATTTT.

This clone was seen only once. The J gene is TRBJ1-1, the V gene TRBV5-1, with unresolved D. Germline CDR1 is SGHRS and CDR2 is YFSETQ. Trimming shortened V by 1 base and J by 4 bases, and 8 bases separated the two germline ends. The CDR3 sequence is 13 residues long. The DNA of the CDR3 is TGCGCCAGCAGCTTGCATGGGAGCACTGAAGCTTTCTTT. Its translation: CASSLHGSTEAFF.

The chain joins TRBV10-3 to TRBJ1-6; D possibly corresponds to TRBD1 (5 bases). Trimming removed 6 bases at V and 5 bases at J, with 14 bases between. This CDR3 is 15 amino acids long. The V gene's germline CDR1 is ENHRY and CDR2 SYGVKD. The CDR3 region is CAISRVTGDNSPLHF. In DNA form, the CDR3 reads TGTGCCATCAGCAGGGTCACTGGAGATAATTCACCCCTCCACTTT.

The V call is TRBV6-5, the J call TRBJ2-1; tentative D call: TRBD2 (5 bases). The CDR3 has 13 residues. With 6 bases removed from V and 6 bases from J, the gap between germline ends came to 12 bases. The germline gives CDR1 MNHEY, CDR2 SVGAGI. CDR3 sequence: CASRDSTPNEQFF. CDR3 DNA: TGTGCCAGCAGGGACTCTACACCCAATGAGCAGTTCTTC.

The chain combines TRBV5-8 with TRBJ2-7; D uncertain. The CDR3 contains 16 residues. Germline V gene lookup returns CDR1 SGHTS and CDR2 YDEGEE. Trimming shortened V by 0 bases and J by 2 bases, and 15 bases separated the two germline ends. CDR3 amino acids: CASSLGRGVDPYEQYV. CDR3 in DNA: TGTGCCAGCAGCTTGGGTCGCGGAGTAGATCCCTACGAGCAGTACGTC.

This sequence joins TRBV30 and TRBJ1-1, with D possibly TRBD1 on 5 matching bases. Deletions cut 7 bases from V and 0 bases from J, with 15 bases between. Germline CDR1 GTSNPN, CDR2 SVGIG (reference sequence). The CDR3 is 14 amino acids. The CDR3 region has the DNA TGTGCCTCGGTGGGGGGAAGGATGAACACTGAAGCTTTCTTT. Translation: CASVGGRMNTEAFF. Full variable domain (outside the CDR3, taken from reference TRBV30 and TRBJ1-1): SQTIHQWPATLVQPVGSPLSLECTVEGTSNPNLYWYRQAAGRGLQLLFYSVGIGQISSEVPQNLSASRPQDRQFILSSKKLLLSDSGFYLCASVGGRMNTEAFFGQGTRLTVV.

This chain connects TRBV5-4 to TRBJ1-2; D uncertain. The CDR3 sequence is 13 residues long. CDR1 and CDR2 (germline): SGHNT, YYREEE (reference sequence). Deletions cut 4 bases from V and 8 bases from J, with 15 bases between. This CDR3 is CASSVNRGEGYTF. The CDR3 nucleotides are TGTGCCAGCAGCGTCAATCGGGGAGAGGGCTACACCTTC.

J is TRBJ2-3 and V is TRBV5-4, with D unresolved. The CDR3 contains 17 residues. The germline V and J ends were trimmed by 0 bases and 1 base, with 15 bases remaining between them. Germline values: CDR1 SGHNT, CDR2 YYREEE (reference sequence). The CDR3 DNA is TGTGCCAGCAGCTTGGGTCCCGGCGGTGTCGGCACAGATACGCAGTATTTT. This sequence encodes CASSLGPGGVGTDTQYF.

V usage is TRBV5-1 and J usage is TRBJ2-5, with TRBD1 identical over 7 bases. CDR3 length: 14 amino acids. Trimming removed 4 bases from V and 6 bases from J; junction bases left unmatched: 9. CDR1 and CDR2 (germline): SGHRS, YFSETQ. In DNA form, the CDR3 reads TGCGCCAGCAGCGGCAGACAGGGTGAAAAGACCCAGTACTTC. Amino acids: CASSGRQGEKTQYF.

V is TRBV19 and J is TRBJ1-1; tentatively, D is TRBD1 (6 bases). The CDR3 extends over 14 amino acids. The ends were cut back, 7 bases at V and 0 bases at J, with 12 bases in the middle. The V gene's germline CDR1 is LNHDA and CDR2 SQIVND (reference sequence). CDR3 DNA: TGTGCCAGTAAGCAGGGGCCGATGAACACTGAAGCTTTCTTT. Residues: CASKQGPMNTEAFF.

The chain recombines TRBV4-3 with TRBJ2-1; D possibly corresponds to TRBD2 (5 bases). The CDR3 runs to 14 residues. Trimming removed 1 base from V and 9 bases from J, with 13 bases in between. Germline CDR1 is LGHNA and CDR2 is YSLEER. The CDR3 nucleotides are TGCGCCAGCAGCCAAGGCAGTTGGGAGCTTGAGCAGTTCTTC. This encodes CASSQGSWELEQFF.

V is TRBV24-1 and J is TRBJ2-5; 7 bases align to TRBD1. V shed 3 bases and J 1 base; nucleotides not matched to a gene: 10. Germline V CDR1 and CDR2: KGHDR, SFDVKD. There are 17 residues in the CDR3. For the CDR3, the DNA is TGTGCCACCAGTGATGACGCCCCGGACAGGCCCCAAGAGACCCAGTACTTC. Translating gives CATSDDAPDRPQETQYF.

The chain employs TRBV6-5 and TRBJ1-2, with D hard to call. The ends were cut back, 8 bases at V and 3 bases at J, with 13 bases in the middle. Germline CDR1 reads MNHEY; CDR2 reads SVGAGI. This CDR3 contains 13 residues. CDR3 bases: TGTGCCAGCCAAGACCGGAGGGACTATGGCTACACCTTC. Translating gives CASQDRRDYGYTF.

The chain couples TRBV7-9 to TRBJ1-1, with 8 bases lining up with TRBD1. The J segment lost 1 base and the V segment lost 4 bases, leaving 5 bases of the junction unmatched. The germline CDR1 and CDR2 sequences are SEHNR and FQNEAQ (reference sequence). The CDR3 sequence is 15 residues long. As DNA, the CDR3 is TGTGCCAGCAGCTCACCAGGACAGGGGAACACTGAAGCTTTCTTT. It specifies CASSSPGQGNTEAFF.

The genes are TRBV28 and TRBJ2-3; TRBD1 is a possible D gene (6 bases). The CDR3 spans 13 residues. CDR1 MDHEN and CDR2 SYDVKM come from the germline V gene. Trimming pared 11 bases from V and 4 bases from J, leaving 16 bases between. CDR3 residues: CALGARDPDTQYF. The CDR3 region has the DNA TGTGCCTTGGGGGCACGGGATCCAGATACGCAGTATTTT.

The chain links TRBV6-6 to TRBJ2-3; D unresolved. Germline values: CDR1 MNHNY, CDR2 SVGAGI (reference sequence). This CDR3 comprises 13 residues. V was trimmed by 7 bases and J by 2 bases, leaving 10 bases between them. CDR3 protein: CASMAENTDTQYF. DNA of the CDR3: TGTGCCAGCATGGCGGAGAACACAGATACGCAGTATTTT.

The chain is built from TRBV6-2 or TRBV6-3 and TRBJ2-3, with D unresolved. There are 15 residues in the CDR3. V lost 6 bases, J lost 1 base, and 14 bases lay in between. CDR1 and CDR2 from the germline V gene are MNHEY and SVGEGT. In nucleotides, the CDR3 is TGTGCCAGCAGCCTCGAGTTTTCCGGCACAGATACGCAGTATTTT. Protein product: CASSLEFSGTDTQYF.

The chain links TRBV6-6 to TRBJ2-4, with a possible D match to TRBD2 (6 bases). V gave up 5 bases and J gave up 2 bases, with 16 bases separating them. This CDR3 contains 16 residues. The germline V gene has CDR1 MNHNY and CDR2 SVGAGI (reference sequence). In DNA form, the CDR3 reads TGTGCCAGCAGTCTTCTGACGGGAGTTACCAAAAACATTCAGTACTTC. This translates into CASSLLTGVTKNIQYF.

J is TRBJ1-1 and V is TRBV7-2; 10 nucleotides agree with TRBD1. V lost 0 bases, J lost 1 base, and 5 bases stayed unmatched. This CDR3 spans 17 amino acids. Germline loops: CDR1 SGHTA, CDR2 FQGNSA. This CDR3 is CASSLAGQGPQNTEAFF. The CDR3 nucleotides are TGTGCCAGCAGCTTAGCGGGACAGGGGCCTCAGAACACTGAAGCTTTCTTT.

This chain connects TRBV29-1 to TRBJ1-1; no reliable D call. V was shortened by 6 bases and J by 4 bases, with 18 bases between the two germline ends. This CDR3 has 14 amino acids. Per the germline V gene, CDR1 is SQVTM and CDR2 is ANQGSEA. The CDR3 nucleotides read TGCAGCGTCGCACCACTCCACGGAGGCACTGAAGCTTTCTTT. Encoded protein: CSVAPLHGGTEAFF.

The chain joins TRBV6-5 to TRBJ1-2; D gene ambiguous. Trimming cost V 6 bases and J 6 bases, with 17 bases left between them. Germline CDR1 is MNHEY and CDR2 is SVGAGI. CDR3 size: 14 residues. CDR3 region: CASSHTSPPDGYTF. CDR3 bases: TGTGCCAGCAGCCACACCAGTCCTCCTGATGGCTACACCTTC.